There are a few counts of the clone carrying this TCR beta chain. Its cognate antigen is unknown. Produced via immunoSEQ multiplex PCR; TCRdb's table is partial and in-frame only. This table holds some 4,100 clones, approximately 21% found once. The data stem from a study of T cells in localized non-small cell lung cancer. Study-wide results and caveats: Uninvolved adjacent lung, not tumor, had the highest T cell clonality.

This receptor was identified in an older female donor with stage I lung adenocarcinoma. Source: lung tumor tissue, taken before any cancer treatment.

The CDR3: CAWRGQGRETQYF. The CDR3 nucleotides read TGTGCCTGGAGAGGGCAGGGGAGGGAGACCCAGTACTTC. The chain has TRBV30 and TRBJ2-5; tentatively, D is TRBD1 or TRBD2 (6 bases each). There are 13 residues in the CDR3. Trimming left V 3 bases short and J 5 bases short, with 13 bases between. Germline assignment: CDR1 GTSNPN and CDR2 SVGIG (reference sequence).